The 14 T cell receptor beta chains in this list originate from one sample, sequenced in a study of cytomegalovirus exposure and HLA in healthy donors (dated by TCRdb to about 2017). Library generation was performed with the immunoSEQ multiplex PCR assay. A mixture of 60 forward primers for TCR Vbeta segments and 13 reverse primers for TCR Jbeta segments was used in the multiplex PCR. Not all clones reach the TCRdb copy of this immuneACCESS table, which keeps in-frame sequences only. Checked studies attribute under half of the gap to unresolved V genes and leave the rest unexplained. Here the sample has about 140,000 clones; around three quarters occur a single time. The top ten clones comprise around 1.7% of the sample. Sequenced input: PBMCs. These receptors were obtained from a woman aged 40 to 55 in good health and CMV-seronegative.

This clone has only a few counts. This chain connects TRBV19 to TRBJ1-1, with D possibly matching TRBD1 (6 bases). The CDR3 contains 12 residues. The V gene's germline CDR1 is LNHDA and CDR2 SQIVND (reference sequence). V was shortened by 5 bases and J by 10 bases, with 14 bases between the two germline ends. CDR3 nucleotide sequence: TGTGCCAGTAGTCTGGGTGACAGGAGAGCTTTCTTT. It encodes CASSLGDRRAFF.

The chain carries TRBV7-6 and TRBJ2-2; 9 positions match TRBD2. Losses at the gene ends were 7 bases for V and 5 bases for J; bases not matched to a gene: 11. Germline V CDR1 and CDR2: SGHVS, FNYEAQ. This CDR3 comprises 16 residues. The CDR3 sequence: CASTTREGGRTGELFF. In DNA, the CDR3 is TGTGCCAGCACCACGCGGGAGGGGGGTCGGACCGGGGAGCTGTTTTTT.

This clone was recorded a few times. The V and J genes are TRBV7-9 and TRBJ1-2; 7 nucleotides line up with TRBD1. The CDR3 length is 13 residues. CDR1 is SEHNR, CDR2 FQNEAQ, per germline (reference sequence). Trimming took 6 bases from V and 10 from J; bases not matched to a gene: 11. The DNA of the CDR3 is TGTGCCAGCAGAGGGACAGCGCCGTCTGACTACACCTTC. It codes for CASRGTAPSDYTF.

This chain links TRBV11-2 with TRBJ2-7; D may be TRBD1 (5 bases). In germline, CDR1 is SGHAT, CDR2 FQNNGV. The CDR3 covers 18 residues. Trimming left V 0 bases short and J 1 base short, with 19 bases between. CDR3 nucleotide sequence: TGTGCCAGCAGCTTAGACGACCCCCAGGGCATCCGGTCCTACGAGCAGTACTTC. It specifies CASSLDDPQGIRSYEQYF.

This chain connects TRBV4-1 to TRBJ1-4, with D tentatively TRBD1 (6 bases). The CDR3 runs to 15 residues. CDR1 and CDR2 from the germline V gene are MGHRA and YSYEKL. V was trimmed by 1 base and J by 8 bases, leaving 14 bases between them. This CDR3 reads CASSQGGRLSEKLFF. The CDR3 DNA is TGCGCCAGCAGCCAAGGGGGGCGGTTGTCGGAAAAACTGTTTTTT.

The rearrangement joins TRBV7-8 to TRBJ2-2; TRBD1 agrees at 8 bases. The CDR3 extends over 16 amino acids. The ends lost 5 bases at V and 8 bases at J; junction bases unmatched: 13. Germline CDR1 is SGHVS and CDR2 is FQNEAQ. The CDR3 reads CASSPWAGGGSGELFF. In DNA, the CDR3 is TGTGCCAGCAGCCCGTGGGCAGGGGGCGGATCGGGGGAGCTGTTTTTT.

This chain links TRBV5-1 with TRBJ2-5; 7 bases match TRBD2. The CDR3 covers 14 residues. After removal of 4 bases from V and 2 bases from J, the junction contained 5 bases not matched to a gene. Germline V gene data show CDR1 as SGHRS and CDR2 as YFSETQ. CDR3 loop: CASSDQGLQETQYF. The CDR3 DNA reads TGCGCCAGCAGCGACCAGGGACTACAAGAGACCCAGTACTTC.

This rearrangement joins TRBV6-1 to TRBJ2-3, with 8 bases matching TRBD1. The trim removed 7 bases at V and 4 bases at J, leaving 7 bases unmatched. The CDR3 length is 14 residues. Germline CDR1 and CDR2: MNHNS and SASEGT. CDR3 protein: CASTLRQGSDTQYF. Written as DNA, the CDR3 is TGTGCCAGCACCCTAAGACAGGGGTCAGATACGCAGTATTTT.

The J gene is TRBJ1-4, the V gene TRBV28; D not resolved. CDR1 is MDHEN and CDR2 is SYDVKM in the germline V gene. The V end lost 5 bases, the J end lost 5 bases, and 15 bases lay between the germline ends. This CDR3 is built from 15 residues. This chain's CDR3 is CASSDTGMINEKLFF. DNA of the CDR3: TGTGCCAGCAGTGATACCGGGATGATAAATGAAAAACTGTTTTTT.

In nucleotides, the CDR3 is TGTGCCAGCAGTGAACTGCCCGGACAGGGAGGAACTGAAGCTTTCTTT. This gives the protein CASSELPGQGGTEAFF. This sequence joins TRBV25-1 and TRBJ1-1, with 8 bases that match TRBD1. The CDR3 contains 16 residues. Germline values: CDR1 MGHDK, CDR2 SYGVNS. The V segment lost 2 bases and the J segment 5 bases; nucleotides outside the gene matches: 10. The whole variable domain, filled in from reference TRBV25-1 and TRBJ1-1, reads EADIYQTPRYLVIGTGKKITLECSQTMGHDKMYWYQQDPGMELHLIHYSYGVNSTEKGDLSSESTVSRIRTEHFPLTLESARPSHTSQYLCASSELPGQGGTEAFFGQGTRLTVV.

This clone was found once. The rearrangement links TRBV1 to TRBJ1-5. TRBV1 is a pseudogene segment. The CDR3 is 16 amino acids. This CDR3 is CTSSQGGEGSNQPQHF. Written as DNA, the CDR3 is TGCACCAGCAGCCAAGGGGGAGAGGGTAGCAATCAGCCCCAGCATTTT.

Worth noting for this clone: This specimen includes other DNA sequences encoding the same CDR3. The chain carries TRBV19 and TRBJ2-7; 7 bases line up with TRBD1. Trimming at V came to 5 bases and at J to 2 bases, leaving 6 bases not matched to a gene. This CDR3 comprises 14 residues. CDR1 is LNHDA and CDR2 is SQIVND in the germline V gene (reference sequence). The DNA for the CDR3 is TGTGCCAGTAGTCCCCGGGACAGAACCTACGAGCAGTACTTC. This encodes CASSPRDRTYEQYF.

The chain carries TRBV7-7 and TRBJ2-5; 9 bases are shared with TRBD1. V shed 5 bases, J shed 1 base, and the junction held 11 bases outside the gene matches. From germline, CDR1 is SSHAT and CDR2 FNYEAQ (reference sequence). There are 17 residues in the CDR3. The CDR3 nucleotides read TGTGCCAGCAGCCCCGGGACAGGGAGAGGGGGCCAAGAGACCCAGTACTTC. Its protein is CASSPGTGRGGQETQYF.

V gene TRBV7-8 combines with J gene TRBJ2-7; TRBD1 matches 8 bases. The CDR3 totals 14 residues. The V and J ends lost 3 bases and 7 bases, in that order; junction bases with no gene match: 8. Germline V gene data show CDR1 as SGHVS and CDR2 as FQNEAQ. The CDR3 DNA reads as TGTGCCAGCAGCTTTCGGGACAGGTCTAGGGAGCAGTACTTC. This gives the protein CASSFRDRSREQYF.